The clone carrying this T cell receptor (beta chain) was detected only a few times. Its antigen remains unknown. Mouse germline and gene names are used. This record comes from a study of tissue T cells after allogeneic stem cell transplantation. The sample's time point: mouse harvest day 7 after allogeneic transplant. The graft held 10^6 splenic CD5+ T cells and 10^7 T-cell-depleted bone marrow cells. Tissues came from B6→BALB/c major-mismatch GVHD mice at day 7 or 14. TCRbeta CDR3 was sequenced at survey depth with template counts. Some clones are missing from TCRdb's copy, which holds only in-frame ones; the method was immunoSEQ multiplex PCR. The sample has 8,900 or so clones, under 55% seen once. General observations from the study: Anatomically similar tissues had similar TCR repertoires within each patient. Limitations included a small, clinically heterogeneous cohort and limited sampling depth.

This receptor was obtained from a female BALB/c mouse given C57BL/6 T cells with graft-versus-host disease after an allogeneic hematopoietic cell transplant. The source material was skin.

Partial CDR3 DNA: TGTGCCAGCAGTCTGGGACTGGGGATGAGGGAACAGTAC. The encoded protein is CASSLGLGMREQY. The entire CDR3 protein reads CASSLGLGMREQYF. This sequence joins TRBV26 and TRBJ2-7; 9 positions agree with TRBD2. The read terminates 1 residue before the CDR3 end, so the remaining end is supplied by the germline J gene. The V gene's germline CDR1 is KGHPV and CDR2 FQNQEV (reference sequence). There are 14 residues in the CDR3. Trimming took 2 bases from V and 7 from J; bases not matched to a gene: 6.